This passage covers 2 T cell receptor beta chains from one sample sequenced in a study of cytomegalovirus exposure and HLA in healthy donors. The PCR ran on 60 Vbeta and 13 Jbeta primers. Clones were read by immunoSEQ multiplex PCR, and TCRdb kept only the in-frame ones, dropping some. This sample has around 92,000 clones, with about 70% found just once. Sequenced sample: PBMCs. The receptors shown here come from a human donor in good health.

The chain links TRBV6-5 to TRBJ1-4; tentative D call: TRBD1 (5 bases). In germline, CDR1 is MNHEY, CDR2 SVGAGI. The CDR3 has 11 residues. V gave up 11 bases and J gave up 8 bases, with 12 bases separating them. The chain's CDR3 is CAAGDPEKLFF. CDR3 nucleotide sequence: TGTGCCGCGGGGGACCCCGAAAAACTGTTTTTT.

The chain links TRBV19 to TRBJ2-4; 10 nucleotides match TRBD1. CDR3 length: 15 residues. Trimming took 4 bases from V and 8 from J; bases not matched to a gene: 8. Germline CDR1 reads LNHDA; CDR2 reads SQIVND (reference sequence). CDR3 amino acids: CASSTRTGGTDIQYF. The CDR3, as DNA: TGTGCCAGTAGTACCCGGACAGGGGGGACGGACATTCAGTACTTC.